Shown below are 24 T cell receptor beta chains from a single sample sequenced in a study of shared clonotypes between healthy human individuals. It was CD45RO-negative cells, positively selected for CCR7, that made up naive CD8 cells, with terminally differentiated effector memory CD45RA+ cells excluded. The data were produced by immunoSEQ multiplex PCR, yet TCRdb's version contains in-frame clones alone and is incomplete. Altogether approximately 650,000 clones are present, roughly 96% being singletons, with the ten largest covering roughly 0.1%. The sequencing input was naive CD8+ T cells sorted from blood. The receptor set was obtained from a woman aged 25 to 45 in good health.

This clone was detected only a few times. The chain links TRBV7-9 to TRBJ1-1; 8 bases agree with TRBD1. The CDR3 spans 12 residues. The germline gives CDR1 SEHNR, CDR2 FQNEAQ (reference sequence). V was clipped by 8 bases and J by 4 bases; unmatched bases: 3. The DNA for the CDR3 is TGTGCCAGCGGAACAGGGGGCACTGAAGCTTTCTTT. Translating it yields CASGTGGTEAFF.

Regarding this clone: Other DNA sequences within the sample encode an identical CDR3. The rearrangement joins TRBV20-1 to TRBJ2-3; the D is unclear. The germline gives CDR1 DFQATT, CDR2 SNEGSKA (reference sequence). The CDR3 extends over 11 amino acids. The V end lost 5 bases, the J end lost 2 bases, and 5 bases lay between the germline ends. The CDR3 coding sequence is TGCAGTGCTTCCTACACAGATACGCAGTATTTT. Amino acid sequence: CSASYTDTQYF.

The chain couples TRBV9 to TRBJ2-1; D unresolved. This CDR3 spans 14 amino acids. CDR1 is SGDLS and CDR2 is YYNGEE in the germline V gene. Trimming removed 1 base at V and 11 bases at J, with 16 bases between. The CDR3 nucleotides read TGTGCCAGCAGCGTACCCGACTCCACAATGAAGCAGTTCTTC. This gives the protein CASSVPDSTMKQFF.

The rearrangement uses TRBV27 and TRBJ2-3, with 7 bases aligning to TRBD1. Germline CDR1 and CDR2: MNHEY and SMNVEV (reference sequence). With 7 bases clipped from V and 2 bases from J, the junction kept 6 bases outside the gene matches. CDR3 length equals 14 residues. The CDR3 spells CASNPGQSTDTQYF. The CDR3 nucleotides read TGTGCCAGCAATCCGGGACAGTCCACAGATACGCAGTATTTT.

The chain is built from TRBV5-6 and TRBJ2-1; D unresolved. Trimming shortened V by 4 bases and J by 0 bases, and 11 bases separated the two germline ends. This CDR3 comprises 15 residues. Germline-derived CDR1 and CDR2 are SGHDT and YYEEEE. CDR3 sequence (DNA): TGTGCCAGCAGCAATGACTTAAGCTCCTACAATGAGCAGTTCTTC. It specifies CASSNDLSSYNEQFF.

The chain joins TRBV19 to TRBJ2-1; tentative D call: TRBD1 (5 bases). This CDR3 spans 15 amino acids. V lost 5 bases and J 0 bases, leaving 11 bases between the germline ends. The germline V gene has CDR1 LNHDA and CDR2 SQIVND (reference sequence). The CDR3 here is CASSPQELSYNEQFF. The CDR3, as DNA: TGTGCCAGTAGTCCACAGGAACTCTCCTACAATGAGCAGTTCTTC.

The chain uses TRBV2 and TRBJ2-2; D is unresolved. Germline CDR1 and CDR2: SNHLY and FYNNEI. CDR3 length: 16 residues. Trimming shortened V by 0 bases and J by 2 bases, and 10 bases separated the two germline ends. The CDR3 bases are TGTGCCAGCAGTGAAGCCGGAGATTATAACACCGGGGAGCTGTTTTTT. Its translation is CASSEAGDYNTGELFF.

About this clone: The identical CDR3 is also encoded by other nucleotide sequences in the sample. The genes are TRBV10-1 and TRBJ1-1; a weak D match, TRBD1 (6 bases). Trimming removed 4 bases from V and 8 bases from J, with 8 bases in between. There are 11 residues in the CDR3. The germline CDR1 and CDR2 sequences are WNHNN and SYGVQD (reference sequence). Here the CDR3 reads CASSGGAEAFF. As DNA, the CDR3 is TGCGCCAGCAGTGGGGGGGCCGAAGCTTTCTTT.

The J gene is TRBJ2-1, the V gene TRBV28, with 11 bases aligning to TRBD2. V lost 2 bases and J lost 7; bases outside the gene matches: 1. Germline V gene data show CDR1 as MDHEN and CDR2 as SYDVKM. CDR3 length equals 14 residues. The CDR3 loop is CASSLIAGGNEQFF. CDR3 bases: TGTGCCAGCAGTTTAATAGCGGGAGGGAATGAGCAGTTCTTC.

The chain has TRBV7-9 and TRBJ2-1; the match to TRBD2 covers 8 bases. This CDR3 has 12 amino acids. Germline V gene data show CDR1 as SEHNR and CDR2 as FQNEAQ (reference sequence). With 5 bases clipped from V and 9 bases from J, the junction kept 3 bases outside the gene matches. CDR3 loop: CASSPAGAEQFF. The CDR3, as DNA: TGTGCCAGCAGCCCAGCGGGGGCTGAGCAGTTCTTC.

J is TRBJ1-1 and V is TRBV28, with D maybe TRBD1 (5 bases). CDR1 and CDR2 from the germline V gene are MDHEN and SYDVKM. CDR3 size: 14 residues. V shed 6 bases and J shed 1 base, with 12 bases lying between them. The DNA for the CDR3 is TGTGCCAGCAGCTTTGGGGGGGAGAACACTGAAGCTTTCTTT. This encodes CASSFGGENTEAFF.

The chain recombines TRBV7-9 with TRBJ2-3, with a weak D call TRBD2 (5 bases). The germline V gene encodes CDR1 SEHNR and CDR2 FQNEAQ (reference sequence). The CDR3 loop spans 15 amino acids. V was clipped by 6 bases and J by 3 bases, with 16 bases between them. CDR3 residues: CASSQRGMGTDTQYF. The CDR3 nucleotides read TGTGCCAGCAGTCAACGGGGTATGGGGACAGATACGCAGTATTTT.

In nucleotides, the CDR3 is TGTGCCAGCAGTTTATGGGGGGGGACTCTAGGCAATGAGCAGTTCTTC. Its translation: CASSLWGGTLGNEQFF. This chain joins TRBV27 and TRBJ2-1; TRBD2 aligns across 7 bases. Germline V gene lookup returns CDR1 MNHEY and CDR2 SMNVEV (reference sequence). With 1 base clipped from V and 6 bases from J, the junction kept 9 bases outside the gene matches. The CDR3 consists of 16 residues.

The V call is TRBV5-5, the J call TRBJ1-5, with D possibly being TRBD1 (5 bases). The ends were cut back, 4 bases at V and 4 bases at J, with 12 bases in the middle. The CDR3 consists of 14 residues. CDR1 is SGHKS and CDR2 is YYEKEE in the germline V gene (reference sequence). The DNA of the CDR3 is TGTGCCAGCAGCGCTTGGGGGGATAATCAGCCCCAGCATTTT. It codes for CASSAWGDNQPQHF.

J is TRBJ2-5 and V is TRBV7-9; 8 nucleotides line up with TRBD1. The CDR3 is 15 residues long. The ends lost 0 bases at V and 1 base at J; junction bases unmatched: 1. Germline assignment: CDR1 SEHNR and CDR2 FQNEAQ (reference sequence). The chain's CDR3 is CASSLAQGAQETQYF. CDR3 in DNA: TGTGCCAGCAGCTTAGCGCAGGGGGCCCAAGAGACCCAGTACTTC.

The chain carries TRBV7-9 and TRBJ2-7, with TRBD1 matching 7 bases. The trim removed 3 bases at V and 4 bases at J, leaving 6 bases unmatched. The CDR3 sequence is 14 residues long. Germline CDR1 reads SEHNR; CDR2 reads FQNEAQ (reference sequence). The CDR3 bases are TGTGCCAGCAGCTTGGATAGGGGGCCTTACGAGCAGTACTTC. It encodes CASSLDRGPYEQYF.

The chain uses TRBV19 and TRBJ2-5; D may correspond to TRBD1 or TRBD2 (5 bases each). The CDR3 is made up of 12 amino acids. Germline assignment: CDR1 LNHDA and CDR2 SQIVND (reference sequence). V was clipped by 11 bases and J by 4 bases, with 14 bases between them. The CDR3 spells CASLGTGETQYF. DNA for the CDR3: TGTGCCTCACTGGGGACGGGAGAGACCCAGTACTTC.

The chain has TRBV7-6 and TRBJ2-1; 14 bases match TRBD2. J lost 4 bases, V lost 1 base, and 0 bases had no gene match. CDR1 SGHVS and CDR2 FNYEAQ come from the germline V gene. The CDR3 covers 16 residues. CDR3 nucleotides: TGTGCCAGCAGCTTAGGACTAGCGGGAGGGTACAATGAGCAGTTCTTC. Translating it yields CASSLGLAGGYNEQFF.

CDR3: CASSYASKAGGFVNIQYF. CDR3 DNA: TGCGCCAGCAGCTACGCCTCTAAAGCTGGGGGCTTCGTAAACATTCAGTACTTC. V and J are TRBV4-1 and TRBJ2-4; tentatively, D is TRBD1 (6 bases). The CDR3 length is 18 residues. V lost 5 bases and J lost 6, with 26 bases in between. Germline CDR1 is MGHRA and CDR2 is YSYEKL.

In regard to this clone: At one of its ends the junction is not consistent with the germline gene, which may arise from a read error. The rearrangement uses TRBV23-1 and TRBJ2-5; 14 bases map to TRBD2. TRBV23-1 carries the ORF label, with uncertain function. This CDR3 is 13 amino acids long. CDR3 amino acids: CASSRGTSGGADF. The CDR3 bases are TGCGCCAGCAGTCGGGGGACTAGCGGGGGAGCAGACTTC.

This clone was detected only once. The chain recombines TRBV28 with TRBJ2-7, with D maybe TRBD2 (6 bases). Per germline, CDR1 MDHEN and CDR2 SYDVKM. CDR3 size: 13 residues. V dropped 4 bases and J dropped 2 bases, with 9 bases sitting between them. The CDR3 sequence: CASSSAGTYEQYF. CDR3 coding DNA: TGTGCCAGCAGTTCCGCGGGGACCTACGAGCAGTACTTC. Full variable domain (outside the CDR3, taken from reference TRBV28 and TRBJ2-7): DVKVTQSSRYLVKRTGEKVFLECVQDMDHENMFWYRQDPGLGLRLIYFSYDVKMKEKGDIPEGYSVSREKKERFSLILESASTNQTSMYLCASSSAGTYEQYFGPGTRLTVT.

The chain has TRBV27 and TRBJ2-1; the match to TRBD2 covers 7 bases. The germline CDR1 and CDR2 sequences are MNHEY and SMNVEV (reference sequence). V gave up 0 bases and J gave up 4 bases; unmatched junction bases: 6. The CDR3 length is 16 residues. CDR3 coding DNA: TGTGCCAGCAGTTTATCGATTAGCGGGTCTTACAATGAGCAGTTCTTC. Translated: CASSLSISGSYNEQFF.

This rearrangement joins TRBV27 to TRBJ2-5; tentatively, D is TRBD1 or TRBD2 (6 bases each). V gave up 0 bases and J gave up 4 bases, with 12 bases separating them. CDR3 length: 15 residues. Germline V lookup: CDR1 MNHEY, CDR2 SMNVEV (reference sequence). CDR3 in amino acids: CASSLSVEGGETQYF. CDR3 in DNA: TGTGCCAGCAGTTTATCGGTGGAGGGGGGAGAGACCCAGTACTTC.

The chain carries TRBV9 and TRBJ2-1, with D unclear. The V gene lost 0 bases and the J gene lost 6 bases, with 7 bases spanning the gap. In germline, CDR1 is SGDLS, CDR2 YYNGEE. This CDR3 comprises 13 residues. DNA for the CDR3: TGTGCCAGCAGCGTAGATTGGGGCAATGAGCAGTTCTTC. This codes for CASSVDWGNEQFF.